This T cell receptor beta chain originates from a study of blood T cell repertoires in COVID-19 (TCRdb year 2020). Concerning the study at large: Samples covering the acute and convalescent phases of COVID-19 were provided by collaborators in the United States, Italy and Spain. Deeply sampled blood TCRbeta repertoires from subjects exposed to, actively infected with, or recovered from COVID-19 were included in the dataset. Where available, HLA class I and class II types were obtained from metadata supplied by the sample provider rather than from assay-based typing. The repertoires were released in a freely available public database meant as a resource for research on the immune response to SARS-CoV-2. A de-identified subject ID, COVID-19 status, age in years and sex were almost always included in the sample metadata. The samples were drawn from two sources: the first 160 participants of the ongoing ImmuneRACE study, and 1,200 or so subjects contributed by 6 global collaborators. The material from the prospective study consisted of cDNA or gDNA derived from T cells, B-cell-depleted T cells, or PBMCs. The investigation overall reported the following: How much clinical and demographic metadata was included differed by source and by participant, and the metadata was provided uncurated.

For this clone: Its antigen remains undetermined. No base quality information exists; no much larger clone differs at one position.

Trimming costs V 5 bases and J 5 bases, and their ends lie 7 bases apart. The CDR3 measures 12 amino acids from cysteine to phenylalanine. CDR3 DNA is the only sequence kept; it has 36 bases, read in frame from the first base. Whole blood was collected in K2EDTA tubes by collaborating institutions according to the institutions' own protocols. For TCRbeta analysis, collaborators shipped samples as frozen whole blood, isolated PBMCs, or DNA extracted from either of those sample types. The immunoSEQ Assay, a bias-controlled multiplex PCR, was used to amplify TCRbeta CDR3 regions from genomic DNA. Per the original workflow: Nucleated cell counts per sample were estimated from amplification of reference gene primers within the assay. Sequence reads were collapsed and filtered to measure the absolute abundance of every unique TCRbeta CDR3 rearrangement. For each sample, productive Simpson clonality was calculated by taking the square root of Simpson's diversity index across productive rearrangements. In its TCRdb copy, this immuneACCESS table keeps in-frame sequences only and misses some clones. Where compared with another copy, unresolved V genes explain less than half of these, and the others have no known cause. V, J and clone size are those of that table, while D and trimming were read from the DNA. The table for this sample lists 240,000 or so clones; around 87% of them were counted only once. The ten largest make up about 7.6% of the sample.

Recombination linked TRBV12-3 or TRBV12-4 to TRBJ2-1, with the identity of the D gene unclear. This clonotype was sampled from a woman in her 70s with active or convalescent COVID-19. The specimen sequenced was peripheral blood. The bases read TGTGCCAGCAGTCGCGGCGACAATGAGCAGTTCTTC. Its translation reads: CASSRGDNEQFF.